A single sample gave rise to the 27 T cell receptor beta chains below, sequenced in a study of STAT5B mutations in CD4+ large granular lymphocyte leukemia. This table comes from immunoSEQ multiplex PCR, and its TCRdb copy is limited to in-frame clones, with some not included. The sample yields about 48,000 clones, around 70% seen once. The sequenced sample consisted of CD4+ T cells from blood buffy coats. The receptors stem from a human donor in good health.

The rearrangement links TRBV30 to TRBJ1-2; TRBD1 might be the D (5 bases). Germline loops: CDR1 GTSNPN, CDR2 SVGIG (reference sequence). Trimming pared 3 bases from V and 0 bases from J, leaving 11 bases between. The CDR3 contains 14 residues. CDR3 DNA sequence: TGTGCCTGGAGGCCTCAGGGAGCTAACTATGGCTACACCTTC. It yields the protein CAWRPQGANYGYTF.

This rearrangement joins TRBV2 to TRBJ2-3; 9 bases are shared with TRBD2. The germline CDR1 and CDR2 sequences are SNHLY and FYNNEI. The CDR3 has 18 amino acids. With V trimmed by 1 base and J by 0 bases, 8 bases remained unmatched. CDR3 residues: CASSEGLAGFSSTDTQYF. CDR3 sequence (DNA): TGTGCCAGCAGTGAAGGGCTAGCGGGGTTTTCTAGCACAGATACGCAGTATTTT. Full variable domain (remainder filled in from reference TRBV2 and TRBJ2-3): EPEVTQTPSHQVTQMGQEVILRCVPISNHLYFYWYRQILGQKVEFLVSFYNNEISEKSEIFDDQFSVERPDGSNFTLKIRSTKLEDSAMYFCASSEGLAGFSSTDTQYFGPGTRLTVL.

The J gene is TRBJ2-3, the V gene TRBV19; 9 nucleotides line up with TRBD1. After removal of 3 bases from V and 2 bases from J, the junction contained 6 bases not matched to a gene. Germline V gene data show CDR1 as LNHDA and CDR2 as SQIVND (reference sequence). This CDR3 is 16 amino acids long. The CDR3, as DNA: TGTGCCAGTAGTATCGGGACAGGGACTCCCACAGATACGCAGTATTTT. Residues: CASSIGTGTPTDTQYF.

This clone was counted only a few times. In nucleotides, the CDR3 is TGTGCCAGCAGTAGCGGGGCGAGCTCCTACAATGAGCAGTTCTTC. Residues: CASSSGASSYNEQFF. The J gene is TRBJ2-1, the V gene TRBV7-9; TRBD2 agrees at 8 bases. J lost 0 bases, V lost 6 bases, and 4 bases had no gene match. Germline assignment: CDR1 SEHNR and CDR2 FQNEAQ (reference sequence). The CDR3 is 15 amino acids.

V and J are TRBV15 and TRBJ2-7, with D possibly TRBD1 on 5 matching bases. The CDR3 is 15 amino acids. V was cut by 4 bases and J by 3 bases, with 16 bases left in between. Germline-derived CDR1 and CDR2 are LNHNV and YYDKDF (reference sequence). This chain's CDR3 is CATSTREQPFYEQYV. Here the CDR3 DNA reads TGTGCCACCAGCACCAGGGAACAACCCTTCTACGAGCAGTACGTC.

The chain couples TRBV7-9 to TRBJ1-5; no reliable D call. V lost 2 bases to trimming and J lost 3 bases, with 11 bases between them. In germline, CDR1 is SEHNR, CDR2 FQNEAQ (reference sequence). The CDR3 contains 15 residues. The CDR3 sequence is CASSLFGTDNQPQHF. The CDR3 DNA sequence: TGTGCCAGCAGCTTATTCGGTACAGACAATCAGCCCCAGCATTTT.

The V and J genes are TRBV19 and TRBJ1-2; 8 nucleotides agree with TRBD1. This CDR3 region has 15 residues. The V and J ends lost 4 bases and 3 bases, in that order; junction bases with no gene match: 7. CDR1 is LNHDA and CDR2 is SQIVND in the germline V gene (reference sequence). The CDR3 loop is CASSRTGREDYGYTF. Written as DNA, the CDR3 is TGTGCCAGTAGTAGGACAGGGAGGGAGGACTATGGCTACACCTTC.

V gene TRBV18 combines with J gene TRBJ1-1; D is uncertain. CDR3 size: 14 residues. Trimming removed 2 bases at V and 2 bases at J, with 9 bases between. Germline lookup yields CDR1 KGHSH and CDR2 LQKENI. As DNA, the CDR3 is TGTGCCAGCTCACCATCAACCGGAAACACTGAAGCTTTCTTT. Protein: CASSPSTGNTEAFF.

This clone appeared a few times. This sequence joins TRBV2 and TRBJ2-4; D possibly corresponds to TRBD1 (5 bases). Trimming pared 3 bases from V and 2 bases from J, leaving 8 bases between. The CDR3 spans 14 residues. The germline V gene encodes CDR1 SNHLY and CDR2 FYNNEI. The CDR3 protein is CASSESGSKNIQYF. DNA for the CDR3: TGTGCCAGCAGTGAGTCAGGGTCCAAAAACATTCAGTACTTC.

The CDR3 protein is CSSRRSDISTDTQYF. DNA of the CDR3: TGCAGCTCCCGGCGGTCGGACATCTCCACAGATACGCAGTATTTT. This rearrangement joins TRBV29-1 to TRBJ2-3, with D possibly TRBD1 on 5 matching bases. The CDR3 runs to 15 residues. Trimming shortened V by 8 bases and J by 2 bases, and 20 bases separated the two germline ends. Germline V gene lookup returns CDR1 SQVTM and CDR2 ANQGSEA.

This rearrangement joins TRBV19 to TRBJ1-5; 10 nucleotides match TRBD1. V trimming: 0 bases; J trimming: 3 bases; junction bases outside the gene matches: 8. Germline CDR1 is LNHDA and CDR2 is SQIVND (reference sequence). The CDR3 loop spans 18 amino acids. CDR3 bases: TGTGCCAGTAGTATAGACGACAGGGGGCAAAGGATCAATCAGCCCCAGCATTTT. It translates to CASSIDDRGQRINQPQHF.

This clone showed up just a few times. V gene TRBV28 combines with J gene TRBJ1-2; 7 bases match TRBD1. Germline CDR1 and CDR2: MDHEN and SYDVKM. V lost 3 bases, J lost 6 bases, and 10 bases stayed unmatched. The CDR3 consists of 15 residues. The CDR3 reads CASSFGDRERDGYTF. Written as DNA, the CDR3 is TGTGCCAGCAGTTTCGGAGACAGGGAACGAGATGGCTACACCTTC.

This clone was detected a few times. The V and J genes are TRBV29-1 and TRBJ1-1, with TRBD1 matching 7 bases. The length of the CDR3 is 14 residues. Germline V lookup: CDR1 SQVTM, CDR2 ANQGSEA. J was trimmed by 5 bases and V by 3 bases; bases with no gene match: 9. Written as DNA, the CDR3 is TGCAGCGTTGAGCCTCCGGGACAGAGGACTGAAGCTTTCTTT. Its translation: CSVEPPGQRTEAFF.

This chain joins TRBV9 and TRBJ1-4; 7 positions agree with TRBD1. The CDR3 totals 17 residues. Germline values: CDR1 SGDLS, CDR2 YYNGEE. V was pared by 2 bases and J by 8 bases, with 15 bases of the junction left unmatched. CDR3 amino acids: CASSVSAGGAFGEKLFF. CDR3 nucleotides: TGTGCCAGCAGCGTTAGTGCAGGGGGAGCCTTCGGGGAAAAACTGTTTTTT.

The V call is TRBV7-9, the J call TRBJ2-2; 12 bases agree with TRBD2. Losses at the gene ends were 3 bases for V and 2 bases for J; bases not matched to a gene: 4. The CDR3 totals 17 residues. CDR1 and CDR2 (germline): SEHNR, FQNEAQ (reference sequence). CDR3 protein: CASSFGLAGTNTGELFF. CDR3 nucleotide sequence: TGTGCCAGCAGCTTCGGACTAGCGGGGACTAACACCGGGGAGCTGTTTTTT. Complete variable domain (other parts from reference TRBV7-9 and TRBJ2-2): DTGVSQNPRHKITKRGQNVTFRCDPISEHNRLYWYRQTLGQGPEFLTYFQNEAQLEKSRLLSDRFSAERPKGSFSTLEIQRTEQGDSAMYLCASSFGLAGTNTGELFFGEGSRLTVL.

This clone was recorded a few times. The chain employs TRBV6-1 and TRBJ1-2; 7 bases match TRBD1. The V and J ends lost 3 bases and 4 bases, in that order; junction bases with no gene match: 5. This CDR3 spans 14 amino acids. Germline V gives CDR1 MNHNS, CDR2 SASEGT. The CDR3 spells CASSETGLSYGYTF. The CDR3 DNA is TGTGCCAGCAGTGAGACAGGGCTGTCCTATGGCTACACCTTC.

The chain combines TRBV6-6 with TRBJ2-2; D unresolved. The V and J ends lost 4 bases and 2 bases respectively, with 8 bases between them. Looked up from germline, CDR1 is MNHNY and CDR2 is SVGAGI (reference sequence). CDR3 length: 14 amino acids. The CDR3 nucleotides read TGTGCCAGCAGTTCTAGTCCCAACACCGGGGAGCTGTTTTTT. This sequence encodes CASSSSPNTGELFF.

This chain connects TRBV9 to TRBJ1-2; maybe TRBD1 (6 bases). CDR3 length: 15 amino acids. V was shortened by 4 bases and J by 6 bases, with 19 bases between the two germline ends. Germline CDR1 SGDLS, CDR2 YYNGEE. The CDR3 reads CASSLPGRTDDGYTF. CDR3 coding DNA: TGTGCCAGCAGCCTCCCAGGCCGGACAGACGATGGCTACACCTTC. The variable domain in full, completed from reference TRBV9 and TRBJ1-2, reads DSGVTQTPKHLITATGQRVTLRCSPRSGDLSVYWYQQSLDQGLQFLIQYYNGEERAKGNILERFSAQQFPDLHSELNLSSLELGDSALYFCASSLPGRTDDGYTFGSGTRLTVV.

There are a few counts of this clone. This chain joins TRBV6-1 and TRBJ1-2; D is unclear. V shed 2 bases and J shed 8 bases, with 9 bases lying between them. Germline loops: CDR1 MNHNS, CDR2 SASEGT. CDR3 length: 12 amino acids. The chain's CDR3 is CASSENEGGYTF. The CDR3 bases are TGTGCCAGCAGTGAAAACGAGGGCGGCTACACCTTC.

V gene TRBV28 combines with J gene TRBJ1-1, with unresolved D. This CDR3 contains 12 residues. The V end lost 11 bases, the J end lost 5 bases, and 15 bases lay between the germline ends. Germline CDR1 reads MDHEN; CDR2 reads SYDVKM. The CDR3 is CAGGRGGTEAFF. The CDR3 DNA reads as TGTGCCGGCGGGCGAGGCGGGACTGAAGCTTTCTTT.

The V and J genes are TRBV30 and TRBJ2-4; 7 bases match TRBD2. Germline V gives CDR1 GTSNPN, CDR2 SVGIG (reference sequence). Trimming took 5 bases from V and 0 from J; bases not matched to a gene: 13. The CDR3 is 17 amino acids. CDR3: CAWAGGSGALAKNIQYF. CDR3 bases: TGTGCCTGGGCCGGGGGAAGCGGGGCGCTAGCCAAAAACATTCAGTACTTC. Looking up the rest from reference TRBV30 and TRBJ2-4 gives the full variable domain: SQTIHQWPATLVQPVGSPLSLECTVEGTSNPNLYWYRQAAGRGLQLLFYSVGIGQISSEVPQNLSASRPQDRQFILSSKKLLLSDSGFYLCAWAGGSGALAKNIQYFGAGTRLSVL.

CDR3 region: CATSRDRAGALPEAQYF. CDR3 coding DNA: TGTGCCACCAGCAGAGATCGGGCGGGGGCCTTACCTGAGGCCCAGTACTTC. The V gene is TRBV15, the J gene TRBJ2-5; D is perhaps TRBD2 (7 bases). V was pared by 0 bases and J by 9 bases, with 23 bases between. This CDR3 has 17 amino acids. Germline V CDR1 and CDR2: LNHNV, YYDKDF (reference sequence).

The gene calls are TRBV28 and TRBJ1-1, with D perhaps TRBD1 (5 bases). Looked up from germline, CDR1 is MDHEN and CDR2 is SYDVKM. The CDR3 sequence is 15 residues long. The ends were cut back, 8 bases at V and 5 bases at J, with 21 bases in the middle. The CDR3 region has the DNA TGTGCCAGCCCCCCTCGAGGGGTGATTGGGACTGAAGCTTTCTTT. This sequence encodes CASPPRGVIGTEAFF.

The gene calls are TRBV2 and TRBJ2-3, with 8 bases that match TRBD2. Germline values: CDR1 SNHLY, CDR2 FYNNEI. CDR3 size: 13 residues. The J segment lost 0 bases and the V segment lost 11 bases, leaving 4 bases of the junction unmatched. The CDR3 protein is CAGGLVSTDTQYF. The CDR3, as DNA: TGTGCCGGGGGACTAGTGAGCACAGATACGCAGTATTTT. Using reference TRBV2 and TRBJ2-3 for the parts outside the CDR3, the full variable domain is EPEVTQTPSHQVTQMGQEVILRCVPISNHLYFYWYRQILGQKVEFLVSFYNNEISEKSEIFDDQFSVERPDGSNFTLKIRSTKLEDSAMYFCAGGLVSTDTQYFGPGTRLTVL.

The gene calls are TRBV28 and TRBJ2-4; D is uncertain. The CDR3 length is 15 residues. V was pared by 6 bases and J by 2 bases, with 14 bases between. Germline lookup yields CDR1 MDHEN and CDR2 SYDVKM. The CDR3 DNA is TGTGCCAGCAGCCCCTCCGTGAGGTCCAAAAACATTCAGTACTTC. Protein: CASSPSVRSKNIQYF.

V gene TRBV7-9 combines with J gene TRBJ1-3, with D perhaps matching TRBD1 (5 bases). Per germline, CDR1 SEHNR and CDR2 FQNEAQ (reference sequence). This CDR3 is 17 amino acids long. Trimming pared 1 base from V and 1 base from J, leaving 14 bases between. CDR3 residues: CASSLGMGRISGNTIYF. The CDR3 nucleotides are TGTGCCAGCAGCTTAGGAATGGGACGGATATCTGGAAACACCATATATTTT.

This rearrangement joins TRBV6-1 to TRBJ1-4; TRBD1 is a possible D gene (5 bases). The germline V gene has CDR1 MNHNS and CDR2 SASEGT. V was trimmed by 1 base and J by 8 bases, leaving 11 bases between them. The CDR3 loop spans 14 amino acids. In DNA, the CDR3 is TGTGCCAGCAGTGAAGAGGGGTTTAGGGAAAAACTGTTTTTT. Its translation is CASSEEGFREKLFF.